The 32 T cell receptor beta chains below all came from one sample that was sequenced in a study of T cell responses to AZD1222 COVID-19 vaccine. Libraries were prepared by immunoSEQ multiplex PCR; TCRdb keeps only in-frame clonotypes and omits some of them. The sample carries approximately 150,000 clones, around 90% recorded once. Material: peripheral blood, obtained 28 days after the second AZD1222 dose. All receptors derive from an adult who received the AZD1222 COVID-19 vaccine.

The V call is TRBV18, the J call TRBJ1-1; D is perhaps TRBD1 (6 bases). V gave up 4 bases and J gave up 0 bases, with 15 bases separating them. The CDR3 runs 16 residues. Per the germline V gene, CDR1 is KGHSH and CDR2 is LQKENI. CDR3 sequence reads: CASSRDTPKMNTEAFF. The CDR3 region has the DNA TGTGCCAGCTCACGGGACACCCCAAAAATGAACACTGAAGCTTTCTTT.

The chain joins TRBV2 to TRBJ1-3, with D uncertain. Per the germline V gene, CDR1 is SNHLY and CDR2 is FYNNEI. V gave up 6 bases and J gave up 0 bases, with 9 bases separating them. The CDR3 covers 14 residues. The CDR3 loop reads CASRYGGSGNTIYF. The CDR3 DNA follows: TGTGCCAGCAGGTATGGAGGCTCTGGAAACACCATATATTTT.

The chain has TRBV18 and TRBJ1-2; 7 bases line up with TRBD1. V lost 3 bases and J lost 6; bases outside the gene matches: 4. Germline CDR1 reads KGHSH; CDR2 reads LQKENI. The CDR3 length is 13 residues. CDR3 in amino acids: CASSPTTGDGYTF. The CDR3 coding sequence is TGTGCCAGCTCACCGACAACAGGGGATGGCTACACCTTC.

This chain connects TRBV30 to TRBJ2-5; D unresolved. V lost 3 bases, J lost 6 bases, and 8 bases lay in between. The CDR3 is made up of 11 amino acids. Looked up from germline, CDR1 is GTSNPN and CDR2 is SVGIG (reference sequence). The CDR3 here is CAWSQMKTQYF. In nucleotides, the CDR3 is TGTGCCTGGAGCCAAATGAAGACCCAGTACTTC. Together with reference TRBV30 and TRBJ2-5, the CDR3 gives the full variable domain: SQTIHQWPATLVQPVGSPLSLECTVEGTSNPNLYWYRQAAGRGLQLLFYSVGIGQISSEVPQNLSASRPQDRQFILSSKKLLLSDSGFYLCAWSQMKTQYFGPGTRLLVL.

The chain is built from TRBV18 and TRBJ1-5; tentative D call: TRBD1 (5 bases). CDR1 is KGHSH and CDR2 is LQKENI in the germline V gene. The CDR3 is made up of 17 amino acids. V dropped 8 bases and J dropped 2 bases, with 22 bases sitting between them. The CDR3 sequence: CASTHTRGEGGNQPQHF. For the CDR3, the DNA is TGTGCCAGCACGCACACGCGGGGTGAAGGGGGCAATCAGCCCCAGCATTTT.

This clone was observed a handful of times. V gene TRBV19 combines with J gene TRBJ1-2; 12 bases map to TRBD1. The CDR3 runs to 15 residues. CDR1 and CDR2 (germline): LNHDA, SQIVND (reference sequence). The trim removed 6 bases at V and 8 bases at J, leaving 10 bases unmatched. Here the CDR3 reads CASRYTGQGAQGYTF. The DNA of the CDR3 is TGTGCCAGTAGATACACGGGACAGGGGGCACAAGGCTACACCTTC.

The chain joins TRBV28 to TRBJ1-2, with TRBD1 identical over 8 bases. The ends lost 5 bases at V and 7 bases at J; junction bases unmatched: 9. Germline loops: CDR1 MDHEN, CDR2 SYDVKM. The CDR3 sequence is 14 residues long. The CDR3 spells CASSATGQGRGYTF. Written as DNA, the CDR3 is TGTGCCAGCAGTGCGACCGGACAGGGCCGTGGCTACACCTTC.

V usage is TRBV30 and J usage is TRBJ1-5; no firm D call. Germline V gene data show CDR1 as GTSNPN and CDR2 as SVGIG (reference sequence). The germline V and J ends were trimmed by 1 base and 0 bases, with 7 bases remaining between them. The CDR3 contains 14 residues. The CDR3 sequence: CAWSGGLSNQPQHF. CDR3 DNA sequence: TGTGCCTGGAGTGGGGGTCTTAGCAATCAGCCCCAGCATTTT.

The chain couples TRBV6-6 to TRBJ1-6, with D possibly matching TRBD1 (6 bases). The V end lost 2 bases, the J end lost 10 bases, and 12 bases lay between the germline ends. The length of the CDR3 is 14 residues. The germline V gene has CDR1 MNHNY and CDR2 SVGAGI (reference sequence). In DNA, the CDR3 is TGTGCCAGCAGTTACGCAGGGGCTGGATCACCCCTCCACTTT. This codes for CASSYAGAGSPLHF.

CDR3 protein: CASSLVAGARDTQYF. In DNA, the CDR3 is TGCGCCAGCAGCTTGGTGGCGGGGGCGAGGGATACGCAGTATTTT. The chain couples TRBV5-1 to TRBJ2-3; D might be TRBD2 (7 bases). V was shortened by 0 bases and J by 6 bases, with 14 bases between the two germline ends. Germline-derived CDR1 and CDR2 are SGHRS and YFSETQ. This CDR3 spans 15 amino acids.

This chain uses TRBV28 with TRBJ2-7; no clear D gene. The CDR3 is 14 amino acids. Germline V gives CDR1 MDHEN, CDR2 SYDVKM. The V end was cut by 11 bases, the J end by 0 bases, with 17 bases between. Written as DNA, the CDR3 is TGTGCCCTTCAGAGGCCCTTAGGCTCCTACGAGCAGTACTTC. This encodes CALQRPLGSYEQYF.

The chain has TRBV6-1 and TRBJ1-2; 10 nucleotides match TRBD1. The length of the CDR3 is 16 residues. Per germline, CDR1 MNHNS and CDR2 SASEGT. J gave up 2 bases and V 2 bases, and 5 bases lay outside the gene matches. The CDR3 region has the DNA TGTGCCAGCAGTGAAATCCCGGGACAGGGGAACTATGGCTACACCTTC. This gives the protein CASSEIPGQGNYGYTF.

The CDR3 nucleotides read TGTGCCAGCAGTCAACCGACAGGGTCAGATACGCAGTATTTT. The encoded protein is CASSQPTGSDTQYF. The chain is built from TRBV27 and TRBJ2-3, with 7 bases that match TRBD1. The CDR3 has 14 amino acids. Trimming took 5 bases from V and 4 from J; bases not matched to a gene: 6. CDR1 and CDR2 from the germline V gene are MNHEY and SMNVEV (reference sequence).

A single count supports this clone. The chain joins TRBV28 to TRBJ1-2, with D perhaps TRBD1 (6 bases). Germline CDR1 reads MDHEN; CDR2 reads SYDVKM. This CDR3 has 16 amino acids. The V gene lost 6 bases and the J gene lost 5 bases, with 22 bases spanning the gap. For the CDR3, the DNA is TGTGCCAGCAGCCACCGGGGGCAGGAGGGAGCGTATGGCTACACCTTC. Its translation is CASSHRGQEGAYGYTF.

The chain joins TRBV7-9 to TRBJ1-6; D may be TRBD1 (5 bases). With 5 bases removed from V and 3 bases from J, the gap between germline ends came to 17 bases. The CDR3 has 17 residues. Per germline, CDR1 SEHNR and CDR2 FQNEAQ (reference sequence). CDR3 nucleotide sequence: TGTGCCAGCAGCCCAGAAAGCTCGGGGCTCTATAATTCACCCCTCCACTTT. Protein sequence: CASSPESSGLYNSPLHF. Filled out from reference TRBV7-9 and TRBJ1-6, the complete variable domain reads DTGVSQNPRHKITKRGQNVTFRCDPISEHNRLYWYRQTLGQGPEFLTYFQNEAQLEKSRLLSDRFSAERPKGSFSTLEIQRTEQGDSAMYLCASSPESSGLYNSPLHFGNGTRLTVT.

The chain couples TRBV28 to TRBJ2-2, with 7 bases fitting TRBD2. Losses at the gene ends were 3 bases for V and 2 bases for J; bases not matched to a gene: 3. The germline gives CDR1 MDHEN, CDR2 SYDVKM. This CDR3 comprises 15 residues. The chain's CDR3 is CASSFAGLNTGELFF. DNA for the CDR3: TGTGCCAGCAGTTTCGCGGGACTAAACACCGGGGAGCTGTTTTTT.

The chain carries TRBV7-2 and TRBJ1-1, with 8 nucleotides matching TRBD1. V was pared by 5 bases and J by 5 bases, with 10 bases of the junction left unmatched. This CDR3 is 15 amino acids long. Germline V gene data show CDR1 as SGHTA and CDR2 as FQGNSA. The CDR3 here is CASSTRQGRQTEAFF. CDR3 bases: TGTGCCAGCAGCACCCGACAGGGGAGGCAAACTGAAGCTTTCTTT.

The V call is TRBV12-3 or TRBV12-4, the J call TRBJ1-2; D gene ambiguous. The CDR3 extends over 11 amino acids. Trimming removed 10 bases at V and 5 bases at J, with 11 bases between. The CDR3 reads CAISRRYGYTF. The DNA for the CDR3 is TGTGCCATTTCACGGAGATATGGCTACACCTTC.

This clone was counted once. V gene TRBV25-1 combines with J gene TRBJ2-2, with 10 bases aligning to TRBD2. The CDR3 contains 14 residues. Germline CDR1 is MGHDK and CDR2 is SYGVNS. Trimming removed 6 bases from V and 7 bases from J; junction bases left unmatched: 5. The CDR3 region has the DNA TGTGCCAGCAGCCTTTCTAGCGGGGGCGGGGAGCTGTTTTTT. The encoded protein is CASSLSSGGGELFF.

V and J are TRBV19 and TRBJ1-1, with D tentatively TRBD1 (6 bases). CDR1 and CDR2 (germline): LNHDA, SQIVND (reference sequence). This CDR3 contains 12 residues. V was shortened by 6 bases and J by 4 bases, with 9 bases between the two germline ends. The CDR3 spells CASSPGATEAFF. The CDR3 DNA is TGTGCCAGTAGCCCAGGGGCCACTGAAGCTTTCTTT.

This clone was counted once. The chain combines TRBV30 with TRBJ2-2, with D possibly called TRBD1 or TRBD2 (5 bases each). Trimming removed 2 bases at V and 2 bases at J, with 12 bases between. The germline CDR1 and CDR2 sequences are GTSNPN and SVGIG (reference sequence). This CDR3 region has 15 residues. The CDR3 DNA reads TGTGCCTGGAGTCGGGACCCTCCCAACACCGGGGAGCTGTTTTTT. It specifies CAWSRDPPNTGELFF.

For the CDR3, the DNA is TGTGCCAGCAGTTACTCGAGGGAGGGTGGTCAGCCCCAGCATTTT. This sequence encodes CASSYSREGGQPQHF. The chain joins TRBV6-5 to TRBJ1-5, with D hard to call. Trimming took 0 bases from V and 6 from J, leaving 12 bases between them. The CDR3 runs 15 residues. The germline V gene has CDR1 MNHEY and CDR2 SVGAGI.

This chain links TRBV28 with TRBJ2-5; no firm D call. Per the germline V gene, CDR1 is MDHEN and CDR2 is SYDVKM. The V end was cut by 3 bases, the J end by 4 bases, with 9 bases between. The length of the CDR3 is 13 residues. CDR3 amino acids: CASSLPQIETQYF. Here the CDR3 DNA reads TGTGCCAGCAGTTTGCCCCAAATAGAGACCCAGTACTTC.

The chain uses TRBV5-1 and TRBJ1-4; D remains unclear. Germline-derived CDR1 and CDR2 are SGHRS and YFSETQ. Trimming took 4 bases from V and 6 from J, leaving 10 bases between them. The CDR3 is made up of 13 amino acids. CDR3 sequence (DNA): TGCGCCAGCAGCCTGGCCTCTTATGAAAAACTGTTTTTT. Protein: CASSLASYEKLFF.

This rearrangement joins TRBV28 to TRBJ1-3; D call uncertain. The germline gives CDR1 MDHEN, CDR2 SYDVKM. The CDR3 has 15 amino acids. V was pared by 2 bases and J by 4 bases, with 12 bases between. The CDR3 DNA sequence: TGTGCCAGCAGTTTACGTGAGGGATCGGGAAACACCATATATTTT. This encodes CASSLREGSGNTIYF.

V gene TRBV6-5 combines with J gene TRBJ2-1, with 7 bases fitting TRBD2. CDR3 length: 14 amino acids. Germline V lookup: CDR1 MNHEY, CDR2 SVGAGI. Germline trimming cut 6 bases from V and 8 bases from J; bases unmatched to any gene: 10. CDR3 nucleotide sequence: TGTGCCAGCAGATCAAGGACTAGTCTCCATGAGCAGTTCTTC. This codes for CASRSRTSLHEQFF.

CDR3 sequence: CASSLNGWGVYGYTF. The CDR3 bases are TGTGCCAGCAGCTTAAATGGGTGGGGTGTCTATGGCTACACCTTC. The chain combines TRBV7-3 with TRBJ1-2; D unclear. V was trimmed by 1 base and J by 4 bases, leaving 13 bases between them. Germline values: CDR1 SGHTA, CDR2 FQGTGA. The CDR3 contains 15 residues. Variable domain in full (rest from reference TRBV7-3 and TRBJ1-2): GAGVSQTPSNKVTEKGKYVELRCDPISGHTALYWYRQSLGQGPEFLIYFQGTGAADDSGLPNDRFFAVRPEGSVSTLKIQRTERGDSAVYLCASSLNGWGVYGYTFGSGTRLTVV.

This CDR3 reads CASSLTASGRSRDTQYF. The DNA of the CDR3 is TGTGCCAGCAGTTTAACCGCTAGCGGGAGGTCGAGAGATACGCAGTATTTT. The V gene is TRBV28, the J gene TRBJ2-3, with 11 bases aligning to TRBD2. The CDR3 has 17 residues. Germline trimming cut 2 bases from V and 5 bases from J; bases unmatched to any gene: 9. Germline loops: CDR1 MDHEN, CDR2 SYDVKM.

This clone was counted once. The genes are TRBV7-9 and TRBJ2-2; D unclear. This CDR3 region has 16 residues. Trimming took 2 bases from V and 4 from J, leaving 14 bases between them. Germline-derived CDR1 and CDR2 are SEHNR and FQNEAQ (reference sequence). DNA for the CDR3: TGTGCCAGCAGCTTACTCTATCGCTCCCCCACCGGGGAGCTGTTTTTT. Protein sequence: CASSLLYRSPTGELFF.

The V and J genes are TRBV9 and TRBJ1-2, with D perhaps matching TRBD1 (5 bases). Per germline, CDR1 SGDLS and CDR2 YYNGEE. V was pared by 7 bases and J by 2 bases, with 9 bases between. The CDR3 is 12 residues long. The DNA of the CDR3 is TGTGCCAGCCAGACAGAGAACTATGGCTACACCTTC. Amino acid sequence: CASQTENYGYTF.

This rearrangement joins TRBV6-5 to TRBJ2-2, with unresolved D. Between the trimmed V and J ends, which lost 6 bases and 3 bases, there was a span of 8 bases. Germline loops: CDR1 MNHEY, CDR2 SVGAGI. The CDR3 loop spans 13 amino acids. CDR3 protein: CASRPQYTGELFF. CDR3 bases: TGTGCCAGCAGACCCCAGTACACCGGGGAGCTGTTTTTT.

The V and J genes are TRBV19 and TRBJ2-5; D call uncertain. Per the germline V gene, CDR1 is LNHDA and CDR2 is SQIVND (reference sequence). V was trimmed by 4 bases and J by 5 bases, leaving 5 bases between them. This CDR3 is 11 amino acids long. The CDR3 region is CASSNWETQYF. The CDR3, as DNA: TGTGCCAGTAGTAATTGGGAGACCCAGTACTTC. The complete variable domain, with remaining parts taken from reference TRBV19 and TRBJ2-5, reads DGGITQSPKYLFRKEGQNVTLSCEQNLNHDAMYWYRQDPGQGLRLIYYSQIVNDFQKGDIAEGYSVSREKKESFPLTVTSAQKNPTAFYLCASSNWETQYFGPGTRLLVL.